The rows below give T cell receptor beta chains drawn from one sample of a study of T cell responses to AZD1222 COVID-19 vaccine. Sequenced by immunoSEQ multiplex PCR; TCRdb stores in-frame clones only, minus some. The sample gives about 120,000 clones, approximately 85% of which show up once; 1.6% is in the top ten. The source material was peripheral blood, sampled on day 0 of AZD1222 vaccination. All receptors come from an adult in good health. CDR3s include the opening cysteine and the closing phenylalanine or tryptophan. Each record gives: V gene, D gene, clone size, J gene, CDR3 length, CDR3 protein, CDR3 DNA. The D gene is left open where the match is weak. Only some rows state a clone size, as once, few, many or a class for expanded clones.

TRBV19,-,-,TRBJ1-2,14,CASRLTGTNYGYTF,TGTGCCAGTAGATTGACCGGGACTAACTATGGCTACACCTTC
TRBV7-7,TRBD2,-,TRBJ2-5,16,CASSSRTSGGQAAQYF,TGTGCCAGCAGCAGCAGGACTAGCGGGGGCCAGGCGGCCCAGTACTTC
TRBV2,TRBD1,-,TRBJ1-5,13,CASNPQGTQPQHF,TGTGCCAGCAACCCACAGGGGACTCAGCCCCAGCATTTT
TRBV2,-,once,TRBJ2-3,13,CASSETPGYTQYF,TGTGCCAGCAGTGAAACCCCCGGATATACGCAGTATTTT
TRBV12-3/TRBV12-4,-,-,TRBJ1-1,11,CASSLATEAFF,TGTGCCAGCAGTTTAGCCACTGAAGCTTTCTTT
TRBV3-1/TRBV3-2,-,-,TRBJ1-6,15,CASTVGGEGNSPLHF,TGTGCCAGCACCGTTGGGGGGGAGGGCAATTCACCCCTCCACTTT
TRBV6-5,-,-,TRBJ1-4,13,CATSSGADEKLFF,TGTGCCACCTCCAGTGGGGCGGATGAAAAACTGTTTTTT
TRBV6-5,-,-,TRBJ1-2,14,CASSFRRGGHGYTF,TGTGCCAGCAGTTTCCGCCGGGGGGGCCATGGCTACACCTTC
TRBV28,-,once,TRBJ2-5,15,CASSPPRGGQETQYF,TGTGCCAGCAGTCCGCCCAGGGGGGGGCAAGAGACCCAGTACTTC
TRBV6-2/TRBV6-3,-,few,TRBJ1-5,15,CASSPTGKSNQPQHF,TGTGCCAGCAGCCCAACAGGGAAGAGCAATCAGCCCCAGCATTTT
TRBV19,-,-,TRBJ1-2,15,CASSLPGGANYGYTF,TGTGCCAGTAGCCTCCCGGGGGGAGCTAACTATGGCTACACCTTC
TRBV7-8,-,-,TRBJ1-2,14,CASSLGQANYGYTF,TGTGCCAGCAGCTTAGGGCAGGCCAACTATGGCTACACCTTC
TRBV12-3/TRBV12-4,-,-,TRBJ2-7,12,CASSLNSHEQYF,TGTGCCAGCAGTTTGAACAGCCACGAGCAGTACTTC
TRBV19,-,few,TRBJ1-3,13,CASSDEAGNTIYF,TGTGCCAGTAGTGATGAGGCTGGAAACACCATATATTTT
TRBV6-5,-,many,TRBJ1-1,12,CASIRGNTEAFF,TGTGCCAGCATCAGGGGGAACACTGAAGCTTTCTTT
TRBV14,-,-,TRBJ1-2,15,CASSQESRPNYGYTF,TGTGCCAGCAGCCAAGAGTCCAGGCCCAACTATGGCTACACCTTC